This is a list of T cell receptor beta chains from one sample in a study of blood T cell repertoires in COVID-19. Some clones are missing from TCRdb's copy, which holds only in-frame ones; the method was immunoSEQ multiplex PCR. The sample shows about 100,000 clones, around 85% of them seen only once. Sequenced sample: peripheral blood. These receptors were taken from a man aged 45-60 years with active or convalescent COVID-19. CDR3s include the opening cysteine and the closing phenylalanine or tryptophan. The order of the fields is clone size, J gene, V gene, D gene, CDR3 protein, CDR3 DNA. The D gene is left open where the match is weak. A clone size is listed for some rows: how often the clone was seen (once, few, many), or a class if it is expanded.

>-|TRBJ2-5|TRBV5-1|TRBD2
CASSLGLAGGQETQYF
TGCGCCAGCAGCTTGGGACTAGCGGGAGGGCAAGAGACCCAGTACTTC
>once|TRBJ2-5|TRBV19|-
CASSTGVQETQYF
TGTGCCAGTAGTACCGGGGTCCAAGAGACCCAGTACTTC
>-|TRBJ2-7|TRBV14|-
CASSQVFEQYF
TGTGCCAGCAGCCAAGTCTTCGAGCAGTACTTC
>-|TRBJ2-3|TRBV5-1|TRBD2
CASTYGGTSTDTQYF
TGCGCCAGCACCTACGGGGGGACTAGCACAGATACGCAGTATTTT
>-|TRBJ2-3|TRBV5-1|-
CASSEEGTDTQYF
TGCGCCAGCAGCGAGGAGGGTACAGATACGCAGTATTTT
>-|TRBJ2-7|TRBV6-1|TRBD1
CASSEAEIKRARGYEQYF
TGTGCCAGCAGTGAAGCTGAGATTAAAAGGGCCAGGGGGTACGAGCAGTACTTC
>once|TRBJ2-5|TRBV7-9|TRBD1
CASSPRTPGQGSLETQYF
TGTGCCAGCAGCCCGCGGACCCCGGGACAGGGCTCCCTCGAGACCCAGTACTTC
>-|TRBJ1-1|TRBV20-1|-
CSARTASWAFF
TGCAGTGCTAGGACAGCCTCTTGGGCTTTCTTT
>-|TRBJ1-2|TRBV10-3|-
CAISEEDSYYGYTF
TGTGCCATCAGTGAGGAGGACAGCTACTATGGCTACACCTTC
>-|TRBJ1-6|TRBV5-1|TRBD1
CASSTGQYNSPLHF
TGCGCCAGCAGCACGGGACAGTATAATTCACCCCTCCACTTT
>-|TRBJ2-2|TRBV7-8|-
CASSLGLATNTGELFF
TGTGCCAGCAGCTTGGGGCTTGCGACGAACACCGGGGAGCTGTTTTTT
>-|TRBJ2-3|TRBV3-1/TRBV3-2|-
CASSPPGRDTQYF
TGTGCCAGCAGCCCACCTGGGAGGGATACGCAGTATTTT
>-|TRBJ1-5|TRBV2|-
CASSEVSYQPQHF
TGTGCCAGCAGTGAAGTGTCCTATCAGCCCCAGCATTTT
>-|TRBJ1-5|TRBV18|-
CASSPSGVFGNQPQHF
TGTGCCAGCTCACCGTCGGGGGTATTCGGGAATCAGCCCCAGCATTTT
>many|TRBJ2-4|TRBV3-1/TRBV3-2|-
CASSQDRNRVDIQYF
TGTGCCAGCAGCCAAGATAGGAACAGGGTGGACATTCAGTACTTC
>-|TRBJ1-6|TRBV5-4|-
CASSRQLSNSPLHF
TGTGCCAGCAGCCGACAGCTTTCAAATTCACCCCTCCACTTT
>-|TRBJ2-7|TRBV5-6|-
CASSSDRSPPYEQYF
TGTGCCAGCAGCTCAGACCGGAGTCCCCCCTACGAGCAGTACTTC
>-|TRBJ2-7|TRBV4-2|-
CASSQDRGGDEQYF
TGTGCCAGCAGCCAAGATAGGGGGGGTGACGAGCAGTACTTC
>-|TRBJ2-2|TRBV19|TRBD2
CASTASGRLTGELFF
TGTGCCAGTACTGCTAGCGGGAGGCTCACCGGGGAGCTGTTTTTT
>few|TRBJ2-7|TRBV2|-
CASSEPEGTYEQYF
TGTGCCAGCAGTGAACCAGAGGGCACCTACGAGCAGTACTTC
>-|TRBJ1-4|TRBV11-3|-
CASSLQGSNEKLFF
TGTGCCAGCAGCTTACAGGGGTCTAATGAAAAACTGTTTTTT
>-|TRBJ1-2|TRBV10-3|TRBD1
CAISLAGQGIDYGYTF
TGTGCCATCAGCCTCGCCGGACAGGGTATCGACTATGGCTACACCTTC
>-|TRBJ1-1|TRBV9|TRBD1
CASSETGMVTEAFF
TGTGCCAGCAGCGAGACAGGGATGGTCACTGAAGCTTTCTTT
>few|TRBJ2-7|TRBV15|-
CATRLGANSYEQYF
TGTGCCACCCGCCTGGGGGCTAACTCCTACGAGCAGTACTTC
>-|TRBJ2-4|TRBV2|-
CASTSGSHDIQYF
TGTGCCAGCACCTCTGGCAGTCACGACATTCAGTACTTC
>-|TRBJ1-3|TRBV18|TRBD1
CASSPPRQGELNTIYF
TGTGCCAGCTCACCACCGCGACAGGGGGAATTAAACACCATATATTTT
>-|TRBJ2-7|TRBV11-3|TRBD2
CASSLGLAGAYEQYF
TGTGCCAGCAGCTTAGGACTAGCGGGAGCATACGAGCAGTACTTC
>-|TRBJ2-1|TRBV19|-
CASSPTMNEQFF
TGTGCCAGTAGTCCTACCATGAATGAGCAGTTCTTC
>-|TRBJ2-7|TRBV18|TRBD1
CASSPGQNYEQYF
TGTGCCAGCTCACCGGGACAGAACTACGAGCAGTACTTC
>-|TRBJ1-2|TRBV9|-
CASSATGALFYGYTF
TGTGCCAGCAGCGCGACAGGCGCCCTTTTCTATGGCTACACCTTC
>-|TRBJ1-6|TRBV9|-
CASSVSGNLPNSPLHF
TGTGCCAGCAGCGTTTCAGGGAATCTCCCTAATTCACCCCTCCACTTT
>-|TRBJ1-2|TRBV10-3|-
CAIREGGVDGYTF
TGTGCCATTAGAGAGGGAGGGGTGGATGGCTACACCTTC
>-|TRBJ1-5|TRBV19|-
CASSIDPRQAEQPQHF
TGTGCCAGTAGTATAGACCCCCGACAGGCAGAACAGCCCCAGCATTTT
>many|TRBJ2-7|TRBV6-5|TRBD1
CASSRRDRAYEQYF
TGTGCCAGCAGCCGCCGGGACAGGGCCTACGAGCAGTACTTC
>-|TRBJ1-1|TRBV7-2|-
CASSPKQGLNTEAFF
TGTGCCAGCAGCCCCAAACAGGGATTGAACACTGAAGCTTTCTTT
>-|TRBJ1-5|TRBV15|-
CATSRDSEARQPQHF
TGTGCCACCAGCAGAGATTCAGAAGCGAGGCAGCCCCAGCATTTT
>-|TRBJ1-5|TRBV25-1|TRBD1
CASSGGDSLMGPQHF
TGTGCCAGCAGTGGGGGGGACAGCCTGATGGGACCCCAGCATTTT
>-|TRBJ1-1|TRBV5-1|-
CASSLMEYPNTEAFF
TGCGCCAGCAGCTTGATGGAGTACCCGAACACTGAAGCTTTCTTT
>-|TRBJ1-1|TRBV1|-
CTSSQLKGPIGGGTEAFF
TGCACCAGCAGCCAACTAAAAGGGCCTATTGGGGGAGGCACTGAAGCTTTCTTT
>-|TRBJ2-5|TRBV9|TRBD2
CASSGGLAGQETQYF
TGTGCCAGCAGCGGCGGACTAGCGGGGCAAGAGACCCAGTACTTC
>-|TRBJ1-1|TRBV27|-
CASSPGGGTEAFF
TGTGCCAGCAGTCCCGGGGGAGGGACTGAAGCTTTCTTT
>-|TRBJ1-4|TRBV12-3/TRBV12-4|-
CASSSGETGKLFF
TGTGCCAGCAGTTCTGGGGAGACGGGGAAACTGTTTTTT
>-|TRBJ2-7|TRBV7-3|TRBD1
CASSLDRDLREQYF
TGTGCCAGCAGCCTCGACAGGGATCTACGCGAGCAGTACTTC
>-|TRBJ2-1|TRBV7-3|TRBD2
CASSLTRLAGAEQFF
TGTGCCAGCAGCTTAACTCGACTAGCGGGAGCTGAGCAGTTCTTC
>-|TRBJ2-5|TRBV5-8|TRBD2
CASSLGLRGRALETQYF
TGTGCCAGCAGCTTGGGCCTCCGCGGGAGGGCCCTTGAGACCCAGTACTTC
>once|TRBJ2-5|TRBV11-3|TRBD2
CASSLYARLAGRGEETQYF
TGTGCCAGCAGCTTATACGCCCGACTAGCGGGACGGGGGGAAGAGACCCAGTACTTC
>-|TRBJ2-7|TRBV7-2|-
CASSPLLRSPAYEQYF
TGTGCCAGCAGCCCTCTTCTTCGCTCCCCGGCCTACGAGCAGTACTTC
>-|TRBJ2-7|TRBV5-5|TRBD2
CASSLVSGRYEQYF
TGTGCCAGCAGCTTGGTTAGCGGGAGGTACGAGCAGTACTTC
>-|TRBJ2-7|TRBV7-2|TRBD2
CASSLDGGDEQYF
TGTGCCAGCAGCTTAGATGGGGGGGACGAGCAGTACTTC
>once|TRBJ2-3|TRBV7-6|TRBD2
CASSPGLAGVPATDTQYF
TGTGCCAGCAGCCCTGGACTAGCGGGAGTGCCGGCCACAGATACGCAGTATTTT
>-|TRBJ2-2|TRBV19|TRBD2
CASRFAGGPGELFF
TGTGCCAGTAGATTTGCGGGAGGGCCCGGGGAGCTGTTTTTT
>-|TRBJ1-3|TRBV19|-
CASRIGISGNTIYF
TGTGCCAGTAGAATAGGTATTTCTGGAAACACCATATATTTT
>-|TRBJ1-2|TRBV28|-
CASSRDRNYGYTF
TGTGCCAGCAGCCGCGACAGAAACTATGGCTACACCTTC
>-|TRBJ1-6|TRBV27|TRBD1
CASSWDRDNSPLHF
TGTGCCAGCAGTTGGGACAGAGATAATTCACCCCTCCACTTT
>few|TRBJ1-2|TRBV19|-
CASSINSYGYTF
TGTGCCAGTAGTATTAACAGCTATGGCTACACCTTC
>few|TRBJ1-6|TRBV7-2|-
CASSLAAARAGYFPLHF
TGTGCCAGCAGCTTAGCGGCGGCCAGGGCGGGGTATTTTCCCCTCCACTTT
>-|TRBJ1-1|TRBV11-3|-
CASSPPGVSDEAFF
TGTGCCAGCAGCCCCCCAGGGGTTTCAGACGAAGCTTTCTTT
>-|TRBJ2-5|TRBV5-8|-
CASSSPTERETQYF
TGTGCCAGCAGCTCCCCGACGGAGCGGGAGACCCAGTACTTC
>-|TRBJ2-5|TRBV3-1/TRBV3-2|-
CASSQVRGRQETQYF
TGTGCCAGCAGCCAAGTCAGGGGCCGACAAGAGACCCAGTACTTC
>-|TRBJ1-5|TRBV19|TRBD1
CASSIGRPGGSQPQHF
TGTGCCAGTAGTATAGGCCGACCAGGGGGGAGTCAGCCCCAGCATTTT